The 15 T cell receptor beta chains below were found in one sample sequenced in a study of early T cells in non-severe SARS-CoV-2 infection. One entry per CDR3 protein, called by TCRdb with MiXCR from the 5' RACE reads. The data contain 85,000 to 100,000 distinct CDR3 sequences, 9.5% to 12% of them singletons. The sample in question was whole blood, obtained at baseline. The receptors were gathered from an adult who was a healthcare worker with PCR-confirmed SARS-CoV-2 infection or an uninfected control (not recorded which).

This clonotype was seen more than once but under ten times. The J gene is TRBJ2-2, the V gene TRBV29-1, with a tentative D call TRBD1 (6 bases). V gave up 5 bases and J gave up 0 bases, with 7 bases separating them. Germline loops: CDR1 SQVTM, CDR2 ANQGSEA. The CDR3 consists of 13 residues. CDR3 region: CSVRTANTGELFF. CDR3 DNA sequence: TGCAGCGTTCGGACAGCGAACACCGGGGAGCTGTTTTTT.

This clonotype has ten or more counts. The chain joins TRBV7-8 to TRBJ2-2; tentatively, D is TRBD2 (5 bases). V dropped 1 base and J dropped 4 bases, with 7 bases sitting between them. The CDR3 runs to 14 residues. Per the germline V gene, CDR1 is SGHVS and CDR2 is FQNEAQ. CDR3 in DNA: TGTGCCAGCAGCTTAGTAGCGTCCACCGGGGAGCTGTTTTTT. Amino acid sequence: CASSLVASTGELFF. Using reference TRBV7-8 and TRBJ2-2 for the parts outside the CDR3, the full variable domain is GAGVSQSPRYKVAKRGQDVALRCDPISGHVSLFWYQQALGQGPEFLTYFQNEAQLDKSGLPSDRFFAERPEGSVSTLKIQRTQQEDSAVYLCASSLVASTGELFFGEGSRLTVL.

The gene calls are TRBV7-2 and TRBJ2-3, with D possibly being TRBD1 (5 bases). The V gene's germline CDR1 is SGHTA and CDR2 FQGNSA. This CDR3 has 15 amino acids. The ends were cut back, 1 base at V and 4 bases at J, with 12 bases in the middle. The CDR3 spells CASSLGQGSPDTQYF. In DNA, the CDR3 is TGTGCCAGCAGCTTAGGGCAGGGCTCCCCAGATACGCAGTATTTT.

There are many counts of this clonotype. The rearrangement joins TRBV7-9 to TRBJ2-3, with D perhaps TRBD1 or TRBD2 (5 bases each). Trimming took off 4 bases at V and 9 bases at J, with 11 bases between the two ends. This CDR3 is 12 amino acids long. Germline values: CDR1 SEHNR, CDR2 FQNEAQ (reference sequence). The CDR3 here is CASSSGRGTQYF. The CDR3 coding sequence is TGTGCCAGCAGCTCAGGACGGGGCACGCAGTATTTT.

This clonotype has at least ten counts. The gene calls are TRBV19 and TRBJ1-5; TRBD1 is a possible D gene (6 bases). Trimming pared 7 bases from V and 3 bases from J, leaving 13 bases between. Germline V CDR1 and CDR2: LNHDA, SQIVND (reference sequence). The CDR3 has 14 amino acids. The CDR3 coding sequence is TGTGCCAGTAACCAGGGGTGGGTCAATCAGCCCCAGCATTTT. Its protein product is CASNQGWVNQPQHF.

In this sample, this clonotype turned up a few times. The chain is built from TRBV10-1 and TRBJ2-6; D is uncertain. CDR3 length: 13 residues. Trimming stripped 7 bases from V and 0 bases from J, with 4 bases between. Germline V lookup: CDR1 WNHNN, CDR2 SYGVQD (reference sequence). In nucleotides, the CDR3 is TGCGCCAGCAAAGCCTCTGGGGCCAACGTCCTGACTTTC. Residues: CASKASGANVLTF.

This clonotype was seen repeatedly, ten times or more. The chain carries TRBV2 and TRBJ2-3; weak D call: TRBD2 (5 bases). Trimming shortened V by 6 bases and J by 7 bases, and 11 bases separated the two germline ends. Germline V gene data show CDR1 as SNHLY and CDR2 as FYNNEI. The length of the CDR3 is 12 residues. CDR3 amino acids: CASSGQRNTQYF. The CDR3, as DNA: TGTGCCAGCAGCGGGCAGCGGAATACGCAGTATTTT.

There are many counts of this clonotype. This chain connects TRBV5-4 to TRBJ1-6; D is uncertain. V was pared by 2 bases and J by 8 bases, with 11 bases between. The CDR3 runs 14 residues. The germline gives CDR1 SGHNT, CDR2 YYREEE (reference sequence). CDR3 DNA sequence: TGTGCCAGCAGCTTCCAGGAATTGGATTCACCCCTCCACTTT. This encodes CASSFQELDSPLHF. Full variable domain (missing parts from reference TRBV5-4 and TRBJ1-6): ETGVTQSPTHLIKTRGQQVTLRCSSQSGHNTVSWYQQALGQGPQFIFQYYREEENGRGNFPPRFSGLQFPNYSSELNVNALELDDSALYLCASSFQELDSPLHFGNGTRLTVT.

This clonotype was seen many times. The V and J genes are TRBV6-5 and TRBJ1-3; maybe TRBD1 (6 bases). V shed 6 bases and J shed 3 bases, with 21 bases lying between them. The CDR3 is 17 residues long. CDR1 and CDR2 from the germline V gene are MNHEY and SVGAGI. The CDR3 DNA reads TGTGCCAGCAGCCGGGTCGGGGGGCTCTTATTTGGAAACACCATATATTTT. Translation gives CASSRVGGLLFGNTIYF.

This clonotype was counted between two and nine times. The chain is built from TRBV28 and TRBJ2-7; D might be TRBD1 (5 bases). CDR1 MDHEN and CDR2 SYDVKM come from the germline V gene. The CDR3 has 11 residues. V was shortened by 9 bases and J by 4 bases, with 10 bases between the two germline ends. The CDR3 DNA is TGTGCCAGTCCTTCAGGGTACGAGCAGTACTTC. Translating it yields CASPSGYEQYF.

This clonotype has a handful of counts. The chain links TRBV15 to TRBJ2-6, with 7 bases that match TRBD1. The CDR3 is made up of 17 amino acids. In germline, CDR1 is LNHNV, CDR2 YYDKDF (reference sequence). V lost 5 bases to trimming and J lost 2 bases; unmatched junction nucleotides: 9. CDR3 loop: CATSPDRPGAGANVLTF. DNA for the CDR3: TGTGCCACCAGCCCGGACAGGCCCGGGGCTGGGGCCAACGTCCTGACTTTC.

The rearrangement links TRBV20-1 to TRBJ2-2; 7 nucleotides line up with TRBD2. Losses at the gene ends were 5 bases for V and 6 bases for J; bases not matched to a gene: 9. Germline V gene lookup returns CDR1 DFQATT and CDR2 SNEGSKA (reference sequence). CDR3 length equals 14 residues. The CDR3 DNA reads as TGCAGTGCTCAGAAGCGGGGCAGGTCCGGGGAGCTGTTTTTT. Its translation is CSAQKRGRSGELFF.

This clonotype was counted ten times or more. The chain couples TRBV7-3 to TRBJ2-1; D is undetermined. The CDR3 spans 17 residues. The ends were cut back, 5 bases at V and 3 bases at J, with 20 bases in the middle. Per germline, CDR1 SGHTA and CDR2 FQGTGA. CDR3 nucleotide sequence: TGTGCCAGCAGCCCAGCCCCTTTAGCAGGTGGCTACAATGAGCAGTTCTTC. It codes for CASSPAPLAGGYNEQFF.

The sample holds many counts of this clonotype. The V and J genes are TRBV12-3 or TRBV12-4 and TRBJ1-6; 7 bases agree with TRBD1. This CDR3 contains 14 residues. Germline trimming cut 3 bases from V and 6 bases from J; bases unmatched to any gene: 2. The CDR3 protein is CASSFRQGNSPLHF. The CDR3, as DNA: TGTGCCAGCAGTTTTCGACAGGGTAATTCACCCCTCCACTTT.

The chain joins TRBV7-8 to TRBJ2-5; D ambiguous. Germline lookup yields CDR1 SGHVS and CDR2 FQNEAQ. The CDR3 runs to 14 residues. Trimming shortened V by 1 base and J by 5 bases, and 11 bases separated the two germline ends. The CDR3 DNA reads TGTGCCAGCAGCTTAGGTTGGCAGGCGGAGACCCAGTACTTC. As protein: CASSLGWQAETQYF.